This passage covers 13 T cell receptor beta chains from one sample sequenced in a study of blood T cells in healthy people across ages. A sample-barcoded 5' primer and a J-beta primer mix were used in a second PCR of roughly 6 to 11 cycles. Via MiXCR, TCRdb re-called the 5' RACE reads, giving one row per CDR3 protein. This repertoire shows over 1,500,000 distinct CDR3 sequences, 40% to 55% found once; its top ten account for approximately 2.1%. The sequencing input was blood. These receptors were obtained from a middle-aged woman in good health.

The rearrangement uses TRBV20-1 and TRBJ2-1; TRBD1 is a possible D gene (5 bases). V was shortened by 0 bases and J by 13 bases, with 19 bases between the two germline ends. CDR1 is DFQATT and CDR2 is SNEGSKA in the germline V gene (reference sequence). The CDR3 has 14 residues. CDR3 nucleotides: TGCAGTGCTAGAGATGGGGCCCATTTGGAGACCCAGTTCTTC. Translation: CSARDGAHLETQFF.

This chain uses TRBV27 with TRBJ2-7; 7 bases map to TRBD2. The CDR3 consists of 14 residues. Germline V gene lookup returns CDR1 MNHEY and CDR2 SMNVEV (reference sequence). Trimming took 3 bases from V and 3 from J; bases not matched to a gene: 5. This CDR3 is CASSFRAGDYEQYF. The CDR3 DNA reads TGTGCCAGCAGTTTCAGGGCGGGGGACTACGAGCAGTACTTC.

V is TRBV6-2 or TRBV6-3 and J is TRBJ2-1; 10 bases match TRBD1. Germline assignment: CDR1 MNHEY and CDR2 SVGEGT. CDR3 length equals 17 residues. Trimming at V came to 5 bases and at J to 3 bases, leaving 10 bases not matched to a gene. The CDR3 here is CASSKRQGALLYNEQFF. The CDR3 nucleotides read TGTGCCAGCAGTAAGAGACAGGGGGCTCTCCTCTACAATGAGCAGTTCTTC.

V and J are TRBV29-1 and TRBJ2-2, with D perhaps matching TRBD2 (5 bases). CDR1 SQVTM and CDR2 ANQGSEA come from the germline V gene. The CDR3 has 13 residues. Trimming took off 2 bases at V and 5 bases at J, with 9 bases between the two ends. CDR3 nucleotides: TGCAGCGTTGAAATGGGGAGAACCGGGGAGCTGTTTTTT. Translation: CSVEMGRTGELFF.

CDR3 sequence reads: CASSFQGASDTQYF. The CDR3 DNA follows: TGTGCCAGCAGCTTCCAGGGGGCTTCAGATACGCAGTATTTT. The rearrangement links TRBV7-2 to TRBJ2-3; 8 bases map to TRBD1. V was clipped by 3 bases and J by 4 bases; unmatched bases: 3. Germline V gene lookup returns CDR1 SGHTA and CDR2 FQGNSA. This CDR3 has 14 residues. The entire variable domain, with the rest obtained from reference TRBV7-2 and TRBJ2-3, is as follows: GAGVSQSPSNKVTEKGKDVELRCDPISGHTALYWYRQSLGQGLEFLIYFQGNSAPDKSGLPSDRFSAERTGGSVSTLTIQRTQQEDSAVYLCASSFQGASDTQYFGPGTRLTVL.

This clonotype was counted a single time. J is TRBJ2-3 and V is TRBV4-3; D not resolved. Trimming took 1 base from V and 4 from J, leaving 9 bases between them. Germline loops: CDR1 LGHNA, CDR2 YSLEER. The CDR3 totals 14 residues. The CDR3 region is CASSQVRFADTQYF. DNA of the CDR3: TGCGCCAGCAGCCAAGTACGGTTTGCAGATACGCAGTATTTT.

This clonotype has just a few counts. J is TRBJ2-3 and V is TRBV5-1; D tentatively fits TRBD1 or TRBD2 (5 bases each). CDR3 length: 17 residues. Germline V gene lookup returns CDR1 SGHRS and CDR2 YFSETQ. V was pared by 0 bases and J by 4 bases, with 18 bases between. DNA for the CDR3: TGCGCCAGCAGCTTGGTTGTGACCATCGGGACGCCAGATACGCAGTATTTT. Residues: CASSLVVTIGTPDTQYF.

This chain links TRBV7-9 with TRBJ2-5; 9 positions match TRBD1. Germline V lookup: CDR1 SEHNR, CDR2 FQNEAQ (reference sequence). With V trimmed by 2 bases and J by 11 bases, 12 bases remained unmatched. The CDR3 is 15 residues long. In DNA, the CDR3 is TGTGCCAGCAGCTTAATTGGGACAGGGACCAATGAGCAGTACTTC. Its translation is CASSLIGTGTNEQYF.

In this sample, this clonotype turned up once. The V and J genes are TRBV3-1 and TRBJ2-1; 13 nucleotides align to TRBD2. The CDR3 has 16 residues. The germline V gene has CDR1 LGHDT and CDR2 YNNKEL (reference sequence). J lost 6 bases, V lost 2 bases, and 4 bases had no gene match. CDR3 nucleotides: TGTGCCAGCAGCCAACAACTAGCGGGGGGGACCAATGAGCAGTTCTTC. It is translated as CASSQQLAGGTNEQFF.

This rearrangement joins TRBV21-1 to TRBJ2-1; the D call TRBD1 from the table was never checked on the DNA. TRBV21-1 counts as a pseudogene. There are 15 residues in the CDR3. The CDR3 DNA reads TGTGCCAGCAGCAAAGACGGCGGGACGGGCAATGAGCAGTTCTTC. Translating gives CASSKDGGTGNEQFF.

The V gene is TRBV20-1, the J gene TRBJ2-7, with D possibly being TRBD1 or TRBD2 (5 bases each). The CDR3 has 14 residues. Trimming took off 1 base at V and 0 bases at J, with 10 bases between the two ends. Germline assignment: CDR1 DFQATT and CDR2 SNEGSKA (reference sequence). This CDR3 is CSARGGTSSYEQYF. CDR3 bases: TGCAGTGCTAGAGGGGGGACCTCCTCCTACGAGCAGTACTTC.

The chain has TRBV12-3 or TRBV12-4 and TRBJ2-1; 7 bases match TRBD2. V was clipped by 5 bases and J by 0 bases; unmatched bases: 10. The CDR3 runs to 17 residues. In DNA form, the CDR3 reads TGTGCCAGCAGTACCTCTAGCGGCCTGAGCTCCTACAATGAGCAGTTCTTC. Translation gives CASSTSSGLSSYNEQFF.

V gene TRBV28 combines with J gene TRBJ1-5; no clear D gene. This CDR3 comprises 14 residues. V lost 6 bases to trimming and J lost 7 bases, with 16 bases between them. Looked up from germline, CDR1 is MDHEN and CDR2 is SYDVKM. This CDR3 reads CASRLEVTGQPQHF. The CDR3 region has the DNA TGTGCCAGCAGACTGGAAGTTACCGGCCAGCCCCAGCATTTT.